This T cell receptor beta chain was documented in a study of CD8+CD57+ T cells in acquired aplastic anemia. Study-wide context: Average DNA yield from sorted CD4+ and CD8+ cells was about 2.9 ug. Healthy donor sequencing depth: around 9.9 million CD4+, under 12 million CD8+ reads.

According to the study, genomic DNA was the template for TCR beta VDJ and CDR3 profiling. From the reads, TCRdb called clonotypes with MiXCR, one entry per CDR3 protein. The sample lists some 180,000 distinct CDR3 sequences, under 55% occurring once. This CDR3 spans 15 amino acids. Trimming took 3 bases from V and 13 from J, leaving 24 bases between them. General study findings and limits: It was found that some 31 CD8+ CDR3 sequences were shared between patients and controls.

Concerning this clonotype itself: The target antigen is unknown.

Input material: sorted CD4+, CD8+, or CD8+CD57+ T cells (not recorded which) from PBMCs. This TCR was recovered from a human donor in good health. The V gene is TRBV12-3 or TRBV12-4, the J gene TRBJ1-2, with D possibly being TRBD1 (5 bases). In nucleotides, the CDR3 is TGTGCCAGCAGTTTGAGTGGGGCGGGTTTGGGGATCTGCACCTTC. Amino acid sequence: CASSLSGAGLGICTF.